The T cell receptor beta chain under discussion was sequenced for a study of blood T cell repertoires in COVID-19. The CDR3 has 13 residues. The germline V gene encodes CDR1 SNHLY and CDR2 FYNNEI. V was clipped by 5 bases and J by 5 bases; unmatched bases: 5. The assay was immunoSEQ multiplex PCR, and TCRdb's table has in-frame clones only and misses some. The table records some 250,000 clones, around 80% of them present only once. The source is a man older than 75 with acute or convalescent COVID-19. Sequencing was performed on peripheral blood. The rearrangement joins TRBV2 to TRBJ2-5, with TRBD1 matching over 7 bases. CDR3 region: CASSTGARETQYF. In DNA, the CDR3 is TGTGCCAGCAGTACAGGGGCCAGGGAGACCCAGTACTTC.